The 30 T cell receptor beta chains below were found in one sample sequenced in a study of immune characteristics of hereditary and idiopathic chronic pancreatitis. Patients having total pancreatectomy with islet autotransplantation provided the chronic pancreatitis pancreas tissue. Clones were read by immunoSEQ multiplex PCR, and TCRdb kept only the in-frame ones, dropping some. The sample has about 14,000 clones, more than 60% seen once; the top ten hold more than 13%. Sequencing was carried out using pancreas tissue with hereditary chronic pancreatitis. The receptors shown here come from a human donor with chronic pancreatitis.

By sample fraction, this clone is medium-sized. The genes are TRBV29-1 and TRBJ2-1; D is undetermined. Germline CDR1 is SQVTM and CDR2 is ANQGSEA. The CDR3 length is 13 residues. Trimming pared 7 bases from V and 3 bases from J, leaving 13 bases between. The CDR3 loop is CSARPPGYNEQFF. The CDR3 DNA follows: TGCAGCGCCCGCCCTCCTGGCTACAATGAGCAGTTCTTC.

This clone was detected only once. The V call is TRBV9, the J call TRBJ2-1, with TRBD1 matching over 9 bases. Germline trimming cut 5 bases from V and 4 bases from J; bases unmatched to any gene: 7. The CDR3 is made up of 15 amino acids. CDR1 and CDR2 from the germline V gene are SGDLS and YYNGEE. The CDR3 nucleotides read TGTGCCAGCAGGGAAACAGGGGGCGTTTACAATGAGCAGTTCTTC. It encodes CASRETGGVYNEQFF.

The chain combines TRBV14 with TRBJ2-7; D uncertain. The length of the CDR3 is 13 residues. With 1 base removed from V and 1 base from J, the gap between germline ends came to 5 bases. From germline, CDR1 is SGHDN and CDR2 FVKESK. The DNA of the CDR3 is TGTGCCAGCAGCCAAGTTCAGTCCTACGAGCAGTACTTC. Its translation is CASSQVQSYEQYF.

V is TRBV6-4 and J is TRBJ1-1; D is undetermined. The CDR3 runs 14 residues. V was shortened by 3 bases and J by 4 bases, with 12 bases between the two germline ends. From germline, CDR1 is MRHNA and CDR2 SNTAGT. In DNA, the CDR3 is TGTGCCAGCAGTGAAGACCCGGGCGTCACTGAAGCTTTCTTT. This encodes CASSEDPGVTEAFF.

The CDR3 nucleotides read TGTGCCACCAGCTACGACACAACTAGGTCACAGTTCTTC. It codes for CATSYDTTRSQFF. The genes are TRBV15 and TRBJ2-1; tentatively, D is TRBD2 (5 bases). The germline V gene has CDR1 LNHNV and CDR2 YYDKDF (reference sequence). This CDR3 is built from 13 residues. V gave up 5 bases and J gave up 13 bases, with 18 bases separating them. Full variable domain (missing parts from reference TRBV15 and TRBJ2-1): DAMVIQNPRYQVTQFGKPVTLSCSQTLNHNVMYWYQQKSSQAPKLLFHYYDKDFNNEADTPDNFQSRRPNTSFCFLDIRSPGLGDTAMYLCATSYDTTRSQFFGPGTRLTVL.

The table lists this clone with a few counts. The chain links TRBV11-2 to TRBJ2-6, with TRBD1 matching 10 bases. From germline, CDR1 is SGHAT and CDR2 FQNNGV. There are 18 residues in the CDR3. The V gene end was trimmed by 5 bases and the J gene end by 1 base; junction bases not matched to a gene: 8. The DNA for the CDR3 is TGTGCCAGCAGCCTACCGGGACAGGGGTTGTCTGGGGCCAACGTCCTGACTTTC. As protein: CASSLPGQGLSGANVLTF.

CDR3 protein: CATSEDTGYGYTF. CDR3 nucleotides: TGTGCCACCAGTGAAGACACGGGGTATGGCTACACCTTC. The V gene is TRBV24-1, the J gene TRBJ1-2; D is unclear. The germline V gene has CDR1 KGHDR and CDR2 SFDVKD. The CDR3 contains 13 residues. V gave up 4 bases and J gave up 5 bases, with 10 bases separating them.

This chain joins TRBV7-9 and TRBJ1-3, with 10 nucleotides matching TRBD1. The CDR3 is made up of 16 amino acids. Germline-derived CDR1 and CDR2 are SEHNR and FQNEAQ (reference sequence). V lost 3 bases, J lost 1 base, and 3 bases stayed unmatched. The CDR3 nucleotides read TGTGCCAGCAGCTTCGGGGACAGGGGATCTGGAAACACCATATATTTT. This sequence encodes CASSFGDRGSGNTIYF.

CDR3 protein: CASSLGDRGSEKLFF. DNA of the CDR3: TGCGCCAGCAGCTTGGGGGACAGGGGTAGTGAAAAACTGTTTTTT. V gene TRBV5-1 combines with J gene TRBJ1-4; 10 bases agree with TRBD1. V lost 0 bases to trimming and J lost 7 bases; unmatched junction nucleotides: 3. This CDR3 contains 15 residues. Germline lookup yields CDR1 SGHRS and CDR2 YFSETQ.

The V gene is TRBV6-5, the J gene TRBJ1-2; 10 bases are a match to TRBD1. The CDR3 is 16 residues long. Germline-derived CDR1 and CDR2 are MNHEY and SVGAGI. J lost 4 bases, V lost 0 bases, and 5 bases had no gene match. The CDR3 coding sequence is TGTGCCAGCAGTTACTCTTTCGGACAGGGGGGCTATGGCTACACCTTC. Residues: CASSYSFGQGGYGYTF.

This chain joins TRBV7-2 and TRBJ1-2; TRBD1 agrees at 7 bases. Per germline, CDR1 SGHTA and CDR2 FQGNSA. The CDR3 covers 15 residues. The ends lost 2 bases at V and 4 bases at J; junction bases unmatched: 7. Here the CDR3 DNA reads TGTGCCAGCAGCTTAAGGGAGGGGGCGACCTATGGCTACACCTTC. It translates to CASSLREGATYGYTF.

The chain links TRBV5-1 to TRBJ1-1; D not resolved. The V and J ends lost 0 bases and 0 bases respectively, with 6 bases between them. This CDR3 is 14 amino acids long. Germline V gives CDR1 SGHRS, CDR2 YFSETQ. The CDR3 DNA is TGCGCCAGCAGCTTGGAGGGAATGAACACTGAAGCTTTCTTT. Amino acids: CASSLEGMNTEAFF.

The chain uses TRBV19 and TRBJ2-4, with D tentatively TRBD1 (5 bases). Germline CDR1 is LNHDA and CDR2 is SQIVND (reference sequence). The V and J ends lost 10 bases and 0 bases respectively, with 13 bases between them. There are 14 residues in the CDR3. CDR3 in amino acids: CATSPGLAKNIQYF. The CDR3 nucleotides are TGTGCCACCTCACCAGGGCTAGCCAAAAACATTCAGTACTTC.

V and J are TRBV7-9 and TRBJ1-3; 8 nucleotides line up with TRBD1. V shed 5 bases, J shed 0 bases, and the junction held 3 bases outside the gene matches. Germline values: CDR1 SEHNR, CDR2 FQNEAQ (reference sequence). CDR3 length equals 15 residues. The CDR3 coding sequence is TGTGCCAGCAGCCCTACAGGGGGCTCTGGAAACACCATATATTTT. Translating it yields CASSPTGGSGNTIYF.

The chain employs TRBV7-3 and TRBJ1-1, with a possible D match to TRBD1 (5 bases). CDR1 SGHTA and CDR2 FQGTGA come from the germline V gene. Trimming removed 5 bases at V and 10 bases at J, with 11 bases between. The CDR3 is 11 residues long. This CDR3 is CASSLKRGAFF. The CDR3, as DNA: TGTGCCAGCAGCCTGAAGAGGGGAGCTTTCTTT.

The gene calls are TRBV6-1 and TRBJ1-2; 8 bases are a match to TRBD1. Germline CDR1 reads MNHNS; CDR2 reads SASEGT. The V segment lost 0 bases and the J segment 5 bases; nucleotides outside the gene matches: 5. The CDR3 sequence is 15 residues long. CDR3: CASSEAGQGAYGYTF. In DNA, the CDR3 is TGTGCCAGCAGTGAAGCTGGGCAGGGGGCTTATGGCTACACCTTC.

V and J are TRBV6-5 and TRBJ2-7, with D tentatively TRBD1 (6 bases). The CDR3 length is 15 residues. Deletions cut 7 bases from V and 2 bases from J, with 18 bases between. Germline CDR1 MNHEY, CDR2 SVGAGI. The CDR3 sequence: CASTLGQTSTYEQYF. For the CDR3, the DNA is TGTGCCAGCACTCTAGGACAGACTTCAACCTACGAGCAGTACTTC.

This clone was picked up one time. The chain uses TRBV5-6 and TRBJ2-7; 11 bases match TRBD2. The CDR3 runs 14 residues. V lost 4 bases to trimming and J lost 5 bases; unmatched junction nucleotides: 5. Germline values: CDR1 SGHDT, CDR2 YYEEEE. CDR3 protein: CASSLGLAAHEQYF. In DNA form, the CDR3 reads TGTGCCAGCAGCCTGGGACTAGCGGCCCACGAGCAGTACTTC. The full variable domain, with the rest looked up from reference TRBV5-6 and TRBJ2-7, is DAGVTQSPTHLIKTRGQQVTLRCSPKSGHDTVSWYQQALGQGPQFIFQYYEEEERQRGNFPDRFSGHQFPNYSSELNVNALLLGDSALYLCASSLGLAAHEQYFGPGTRLTVT.

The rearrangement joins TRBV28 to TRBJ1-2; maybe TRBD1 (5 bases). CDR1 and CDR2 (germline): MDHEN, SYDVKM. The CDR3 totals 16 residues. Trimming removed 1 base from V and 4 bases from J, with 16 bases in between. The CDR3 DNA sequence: TGTGCCAGCAGTTTATCGGATATGGGGACTGCCTATGGCTACACCTTC. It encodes CASSLSDMGTAYGYTF.

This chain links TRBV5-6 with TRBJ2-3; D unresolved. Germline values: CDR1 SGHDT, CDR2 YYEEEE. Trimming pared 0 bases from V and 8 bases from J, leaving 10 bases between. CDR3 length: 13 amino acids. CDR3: CASSLERVGTQYF. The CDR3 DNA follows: TGTGCCAGCAGCTTGGAGAGAGTTGGTACGCAGTATTTT.

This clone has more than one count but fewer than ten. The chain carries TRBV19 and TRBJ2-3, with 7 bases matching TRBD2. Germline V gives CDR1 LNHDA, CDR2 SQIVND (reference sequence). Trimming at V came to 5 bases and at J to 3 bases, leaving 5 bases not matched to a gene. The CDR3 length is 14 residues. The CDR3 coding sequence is TGTGCCAGTAGTGCCCGGCGGGAGACAGATACGCAGTATTTT. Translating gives CASSARRETDTQYF.

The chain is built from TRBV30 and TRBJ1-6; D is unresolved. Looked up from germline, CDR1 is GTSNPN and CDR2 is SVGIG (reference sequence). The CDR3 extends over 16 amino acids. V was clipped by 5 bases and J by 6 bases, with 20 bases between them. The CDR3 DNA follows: TGTGCCTGGGGACGGTGGGAAGCGAAAATTAATTCACCCCTCCACTTT. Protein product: CAWGRWEAKINSPLHF.

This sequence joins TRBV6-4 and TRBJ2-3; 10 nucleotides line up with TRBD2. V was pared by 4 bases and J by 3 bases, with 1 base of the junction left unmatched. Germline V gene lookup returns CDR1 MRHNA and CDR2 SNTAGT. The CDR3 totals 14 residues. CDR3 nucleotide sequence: TGTGCCAGCAGTGTAGCGGGAGGAACAGATACGCAGTATTTT. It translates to CASSVAGGTDTQYF.

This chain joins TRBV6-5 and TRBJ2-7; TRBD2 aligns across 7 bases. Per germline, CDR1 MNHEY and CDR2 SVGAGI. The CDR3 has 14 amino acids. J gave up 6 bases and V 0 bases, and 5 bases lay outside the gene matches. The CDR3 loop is CASSYSKVAGEQYF. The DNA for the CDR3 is TGTGCCAGCAGTTACTCGAAGGTAGCGGGCGAGCAGTACTTC.

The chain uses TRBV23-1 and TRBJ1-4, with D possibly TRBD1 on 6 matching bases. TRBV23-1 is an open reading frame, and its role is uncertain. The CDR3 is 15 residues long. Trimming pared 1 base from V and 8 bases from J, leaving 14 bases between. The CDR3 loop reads CASSQYLRGGEKLFF. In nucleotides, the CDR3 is TGCGCCAGCAGTCAATATCTCAGGGGAGGAGAAAAACTGTTTTTT.

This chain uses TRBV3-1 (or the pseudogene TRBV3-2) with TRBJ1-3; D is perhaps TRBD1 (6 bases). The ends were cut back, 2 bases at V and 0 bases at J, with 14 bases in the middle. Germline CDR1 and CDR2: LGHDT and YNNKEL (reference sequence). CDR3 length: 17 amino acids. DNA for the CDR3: TGTGCCAGCAGCCAAATCTACCGGACAGCCTCTGGAAACACCATATATTTT. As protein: CASSQIYRTASGNTIYF.

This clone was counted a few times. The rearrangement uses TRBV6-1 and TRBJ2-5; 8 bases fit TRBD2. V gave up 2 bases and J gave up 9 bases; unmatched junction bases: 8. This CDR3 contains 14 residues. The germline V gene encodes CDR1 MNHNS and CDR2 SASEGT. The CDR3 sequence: CASSEYGGAVAQYF. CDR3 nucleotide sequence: TGTGCCAGCAGTGAATACGGGGGGGCGGTGGCCCAGTACTTC.

The CDR3 DNA follows: TGTGCCAGCAGCAAAAATCCACGACAAAGCCAAGAGACCCAGTACTTC. Protein sequence: CASSKNPRQSQETQYF. The chain links TRBV9 to TRBJ2-5; D gene unclear. V lost 4 bases and J lost 1, with 17 bases in between. Germline lookup yields CDR1 SGDLS and CDR2 YYNGEE. This CDR3 comprises 16 residues. The full variable domain, its missing parts supplied by reference TRBV9 and TRBJ2-5, is DSGVTQTPKHLITATGQRVTLRCSPRSGDLSVYWYQQSLDQGLQFLIQYYNGEERAKGNILERFSAQQFPDLHSELNLSSLELGDSALYFCASSKNPRQSQETQYFGPGTRLLVL.

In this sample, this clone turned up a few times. The CDR3 bases are TGTGCCACCAGTGCTGGAGAGCGGGACACCGGGGAGCTGTTTTTT. This translates into CATSAGERDTGELFF. The gene calls are TRBV24-1 and TRBJ2-2, with D maybe TRBD2 (6 bases). Germline CDR1 is KGHDR and CDR2 is SFDVKD. CDR3 length: 15 residues. V shed 5 bases and J shed 3 bases, with 12 bases lying between them.

CDR3 amino acids: CASSILTGGNTEAFF. The CDR3 DNA reads TGTGCCAGCAGCATATTGACAGGGGGGAACACTGAAGCTTTCTTT. This chain uses TRBV9 with TRBJ1-1; 9 nucleotides match TRBD1. CDR3 size: 15 residues. V shed 4 bases and J 1 base; nucleotides not matched to a gene: 5. The germline gives CDR1 SGDLS, CDR2 YYNGEE. The full variable domain, in which reference TRBV9 and TRBJ1-1 provide the parts outside the CDR3, is DSGVTQTPKHLITATGQRVTLRCSPRSGDLSVYWYQQSLDQGLQFLIQYYNGEERAKGNILERFSAQQFPDLHSELNLSSLELGDSALYFCASSILTGGNTEAFFGQGTRLTVV.